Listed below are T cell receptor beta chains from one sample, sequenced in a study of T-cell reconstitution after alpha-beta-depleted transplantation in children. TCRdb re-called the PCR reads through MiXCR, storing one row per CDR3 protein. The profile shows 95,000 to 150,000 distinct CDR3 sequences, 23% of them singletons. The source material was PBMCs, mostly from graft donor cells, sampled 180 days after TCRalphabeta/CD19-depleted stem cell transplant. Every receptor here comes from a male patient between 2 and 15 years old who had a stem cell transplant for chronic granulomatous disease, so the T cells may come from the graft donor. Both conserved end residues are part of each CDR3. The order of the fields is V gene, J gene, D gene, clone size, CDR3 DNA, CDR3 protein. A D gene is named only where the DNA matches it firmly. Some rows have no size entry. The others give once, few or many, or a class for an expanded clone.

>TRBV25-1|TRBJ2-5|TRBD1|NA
TGTGCCAGCAGTGTGACAGGGGGCGGTTCGGAGACCCAGTACTTC
CASSVTGGGSETQYF
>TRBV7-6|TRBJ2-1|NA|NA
TGTGCCAGCAGCTTAAGGTGGAGGGTCGACAATGAGCAGTTCTTC
CASSLRWRVDNEQFF
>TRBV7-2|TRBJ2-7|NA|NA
TGTGCCAGCAGCTTAGAAACCTTCATCGGTGCCTACGAGCAGTACTTC
CASSLETFIGAYEQYF
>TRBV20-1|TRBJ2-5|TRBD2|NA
TGCAGTGCTAGGGGTCTGTGGCGGGAGACTGAGACCCAGTACTTC
CSARGLWRETETQYF
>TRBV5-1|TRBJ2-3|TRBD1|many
TGCGCCAGCAGCTTGGGAGGGGGCGGCACAGATACGCAGTATTTT
CASSLGGGGTDTQYF
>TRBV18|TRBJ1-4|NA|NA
TGTGCCAGCTCACCAGGGGTGAAAGATGAAAAACTGTTTTTT
CASSPGVKDEKLFF
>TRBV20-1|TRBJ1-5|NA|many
TGCAGTGCCAAAGAAAACAGGGACCGGCAGCCCCAGCATTTT
CSAKENRDRQPQHF
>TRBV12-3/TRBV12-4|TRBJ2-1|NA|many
TGTGCCAGCAGTTTGAGAGGACCCTACAATGAGCAGTTCTTC
CASSLRGPYNEQFF
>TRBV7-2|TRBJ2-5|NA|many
TGTGCCAGCAGCTTAAACCAGGGCACGGCCCAGTACTTC
CASSLNQGTAQYF
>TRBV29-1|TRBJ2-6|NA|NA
TGCAGCGTCGAACCCCCTGGGGCCAACGTCCTGACTTTC
CSVEPPGANVLTF
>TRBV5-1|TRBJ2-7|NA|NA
TGCGCCAGCAGCTTGGAGGTCCAGGGGAACTACGAGCAGTACTTC
CASSLEVQGNYEQYF
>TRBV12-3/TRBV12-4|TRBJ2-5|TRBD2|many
TGTGCCAGCAGTTCGGGACTAGCGGGCGACCAGTACTTC
CASSSGLAGDQYF
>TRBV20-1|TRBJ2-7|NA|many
TGCAGTGCCCCATTCGGTTGGTATGGCTACGAGCAGTACTTC
CSAPFGWYGYEQYF
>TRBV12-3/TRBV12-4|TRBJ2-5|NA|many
TGTGCCAGCAGCCCCACCCCAGAGCAAGAGACCCAGTACTTC
CASSPTPEQETQYF
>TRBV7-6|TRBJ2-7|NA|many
TGTGCCAGCAGCTATCGGGACTCAAGCACCGACCCTCTTTCCTACGAGCAGTACTTC
CASSYRDSSTDPLSYEQYF
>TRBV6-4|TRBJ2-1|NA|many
TGTGCCAGCAGTGAAGACAGCTCCTACAATGAGCAGTTCTTC
CASSEDSSYNEQFF
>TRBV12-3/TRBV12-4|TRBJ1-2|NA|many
TGTGCCAGCAGTGGGGACAATGGCTACACCTTC
CASSGDNGYTF